Presented here are 30 T cell receptor beta chains from one specimen sequenced in a study of technical replicates of blood from several donors. Produced via immunoSEQ multiplex PCR; TCRdb's table is partial and in-frame only. The sample records more than 80,000 clones, around 95% being singletons. Material: T cells isolated from PBMCs. The origin of the receptors is a human donor in good health.

V gene TRBV7-3 combines with J gene TRBJ2-7; a weak D match, TRBD2 (5 bases). CDR1 is SGHTA, CDR2 FQGTGA, per germline. The CDR3 is 13 amino acids. V dropped 5 bases and J dropped 3 bases, with 11 bases sitting between them. The CDR3 nucleotides read TGTGCCAGCAGCCATTCTGAGGGCTACGAGCAGTACTTC. The encoded protein is CASSHSEGYEQYF.

The chain has TRBV11-2 and TRBJ2-7; a weak D match, TRBD1 (6 bases). Germline V lookup: CDR1 SGHAT, CDR2 FQNNGV. This CDR3 contains 14 residues. V shed 1 base and J shed 0 bases, with 7 bases lying between them. The CDR3 region is CASSLADSSYEQYF. The CDR3, as DNA: TGTGCCAGCAGCTTAGCGGACAGCTCCTACGAGCAGTACTTC.

The chain joins TRBV2 to TRBJ2-2; 8 bases are shared with TRBD1. Germline V lookup: CDR1 SNHLY, CDR2 FYNNEI. Losses at the gene ends were 11 bases for V and 7 bases for J; bases not matched to a gene: 6. This CDR3 is built from 12 residues. The CDR3 protein is CAGQGFGGELFF. In DNA form, the CDR3 reads TGTGCCGGACAGGGTTTCGGCGGGGAGCTGTTTTTT.

This chain uses TRBV27 with TRBJ2-7; no clear D. This CDR3 is 12 amino acids long. V was pared by 5 bases and J by 0 bases, with 5 bases between. CDR1 and CDR2 from the germline V gene are MNHEY and SMNVEV (reference sequence). The CDR3 spells CASSASSYEQYF. CDR3 coding DNA: TGTGCCAGCAGTGCCAGCTCCTACGAGCAGTACTTC.

The chain couples TRBV9 to TRBJ1-2, with D tentatively TRBD1 (6 bases). The CDR3 has 13 residues. Germline V gene lookup returns CDR1 SGDLS and CDR2 YYNGEE. The V and J ends lost 1 base and 8 bases respectively, with 12 bases between them. The CDR3 DNA follows: TGTGCCAGCAGCGTATCGGCAGGGGAGGGCTACACCTTC. This sequence encodes CASSVSAGEGYTF.

V gene TRBV7-2 combines with J gene TRBJ2-7, with TRBD2 identical over 7 bases. CDR3 length: 15 residues. With 4 bases clipped from V and 2 bases from J, the junction kept 8 bases outside the gene matches. The germline V gene has CDR1 SGHTA and CDR2 FQGNSA. The CDR3 spells CASSSQAGFTYEQYF. The CDR3 DNA follows: TGTGCCAGCAGCTCACAAGCGGGGTTTACCTACGAGCAGTACTTC.

The chain joins TRBV6-1 to TRBJ2-7, with 7 nucleotides matching TRBD1. Trimming took 7 bases from V and 3 from J; bases not matched to a gene: 9. The CDR3 consists of 14 residues. The germline gives CDR1 MNHNS, CDR2 SASEGT. The CDR3 loop reads CASITGTAVYEQYF. DNA for the CDR3: TGTGCCAGCATTACCGGGACAGCCGTCTACGAGCAGTACTTC.

V and J are TRBV7-3 and TRBJ2-7; a weak D match, TRBD2 (6 bases). Trimming removed 1 base from V and 3 bases from J, with 13 bases in between. The CDR3 is 15 amino acids. CDR1 is SGHTA and CDR2 is FQGTGA in the germline V gene. The CDR3 sequence is CASSLNGGSGYEQYF. CDR3 nucleotides: TGTGCCAGCAGCTTAAATGGGGGGTCTGGCTACGAGCAGTACTTC.

The chain uses TRBV7-2 and TRBJ1-3; 8 bases align to TRBD1. V lost 5 bases, J lost 4 bases, and 13 bases stayed unmatched. The CDR3 covers 17 residues. CDR1 SGHTA and CDR2 FQGNSA come from the germline V gene. The CDR3 nucleotides are TGTGCCAGCAGCCCAACCGGGACAGGCATAGCGGGAAACACCATATATTTT. This encodes CASSPTGTGIAGNTIYF.

The V gene is TRBV5-1, the J gene TRBJ2-3; no definite D call. V dropped 1 base and J dropped 0 bases, with 9 bases sitting between them. Germline V lookup: CDR1 SGHRS, CDR2 YFSETQ. The CDR3 spans 15 residues. CDR3 bases: TGCGCCAGCAGCTTGCAGGCCAGAAGCACAGATACGCAGTATTTT. It codes for CASSLQARSTDTQYF. Filled out from reference TRBV5-1 and TRBJ2-3, the complete variable domain reads KAGVTQTPRYLIKTRGQQVTLSCSPISGHRSVSWYQQTPGQGLQFLFEYFSETQRNKGNFPGRFSGRQFSNSRSEMNVSTLELGDSALYLCASSLQARSTDTQYFGPGTRLTVL.

The chain employs TRBV5-1 and TRBJ2-1; a weak D match, TRBD1 (6 bases). Germline V lookup: CDR1 SGHRS, CDR2 YFSETQ. The CDR3 sequence is 12 residues long. The germline V and J ends were trimmed by 5 bases and 10 bases, with 13 bases remaining between them. For the CDR3, the DNA is TGCGCCAGCAGAATCAGGGGAGCCGAGCAGTTCTTC. It codes for CASRIRGAEQFF.

The gene calls are TRBV4-1 and TRBJ1-1, with D maybe TRBD1 (5 bases). Germline CDR1 is MGHRA and CDR2 is YSYEKL. With 1 base removed from V and 0 bases from J, the gap between germline ends came to 12 bases. CDR3 length: 16 residues. The CDR3 DNA reads as TGCGCCAGCAGCCAAGGACTGGGACTTCTGAACACTGAAGCTTTCTTT. Its protein product is CASSQGLGLLNTEAFF.

Here the CDR3 reads CASSQAWSSSGNTIYF. The CDR3 coding sequence is TGCGCCAGCAGCCAAGCGTGGAGCAGCTCTGGAAACACCATATATTTT. The chain joins TRBV4-3 to TRBJ1-3; D not resolved. Germline CDR1 LGHNA, CDR2 YSLEER. With 1 base removed from V and 0 bases from J, the gap between germline ends came to 10 bases. The CDR3 extends over 16 amino acids.

V is TRBV19 and J is TRBJ2-7, with 7 bases lining up with TRBD1. The V gene's germline CDR1 is LNHDA and CDR2 SQIVND (reference sequence). V was clipped by 4 bases and J by 1 base; unmatched bases: 4. There are 14 residues in the CDR3. CDR3 nucleotide sequence: TGTGCCAGTAGTAAGGACAGGCCATCCTACGAGCAGTACTTC. Its protein is CASSKDRPSYEQYF.

V usage is TRBV2 and J usage is TRBJ2-3, with TRBD2 matching over 8 bases. CDR1 is SNHLY, CDR2 FYNNEI, per germline. With V trimmed by 7 bases and J by 3 bases, 3 bases remained unmatched. The CDR3 has 13 residues. The CDR3 sequence is CASKVAGTDTQYF. CDR3 nucleotide sequence: TGTGCCAGCAAGGTAGCGGGAACAGATACGCAGTATTTT.

The chain employs TRBV19 and TRBJ1-1; TRBD1 agrees at 7 bases. This CDR3 is built from 18 residues. After removal of 7 bases from V and 0 bases from J, the junction contained 17 bases not matched to a gene. Germline loops: CDR1 LNHDA, CDR2 SQIVND (reference sequence). Written as DNA, the CDR3 is TGTGCCAGTAAAAAGGAGCAGGGGGTTTTTTTCATGAACACTGAAGCTTTCTTT. Its protein product is CASKKEQGVFFMNTEAFF.

The chain has TRBV7-3 and TRBJ1-2; no firm D call. Germline CDR1 SGHTA, CDR2 FQGTGA. Trimming removed 4 bases at V and 3 bases at J, with 9 bases between. The CDR3 runs to 13 residues. CDR3 nucleotides: TGTGCCAGCAGCTCGGAGAACGACTATGGCTACACCTTC. This translates into CASSSENDYGYTF.

The chain uses TRBV20-1 and TRBJ2-3; D gene ambiguous. Trimming shortened V by 5 bases and J by 9 bases, and 12 bases separated the two germline ends. Germline CDR1 reads DFQATT; CDR2 reads SNEGSKA (reference sequence). The CDR3 consists of 11 residues. In nucleotides, the CDR3 is TGCAGTGCTGCCCCGTCTAGAACGCAGTATTTT. This sequence encodes CSAAPSRTQYF.

The V call is TRBV11-2, the J call TRBJ1-1; no clear D gene. The CDR3 runs to 14 residues. The germline CDR1 and CDR2 sequences are SGHAT and FQNNGV. The V end lost 7 bases, the J end lost 0 bases, and 12 bases lay between the germline ends. The CDR3 DNA is TGTGCCAGCATCTCGCAGATGGTGAACACTGAAGCTTTCTTT. As protein: CASISQMVNTEAFF.

The chain recombines TRBV4-1 with TRBJ2-5; the match to TRBD2 covers 10 bases. Germline assignment: CDR1 MGHRA and CDR2 YSYEKL. V shed 4 bases and J 5 bases; nucleotides not matched to a gene: 7. This CDR3 is built from 15 residues. Here the CDR3 DNA reads TGCGCCAGCAGCCCAAGAGCGGGAGGGGCGGAGACCCAGTACTTC. Its translation is CASSPRAGGAETQYF.

The chain joins TRBV11-3 to TRBJ2-5, with TRBD2 as a possible D gene (6 bases). The V and J ends lost 6 bases and 5 bases respectively, with 19 bases between them. The length of the CDR3 is 15 residues. Germline assignment: CDR1 SGHNT and CDR2 YENEEA. The DNA of the CDR3 is TGTGCCAGCAGTCCCGGGAGCATGGGCCGCGAGACCCAGTACTTC. It encodes CASSPGSMGRETQYF.

In this sample, this clone turned up a few times. This chain links TRBV30 with TRBJ1-1, with D perhaps matching TRBD1 (5 bases). V was clipped by 1 base and J by 4 bases, with 19 bases between them. The CDR3 covers 16 residues. From germline, CDR1 is GTSNPN and CDR2 SVGIG (reference sequence). The CDR3 region has the DNA TGTGCCTGGAGTGGGTACAGGATTATCGGTTCCACTGAAGCTTTCTTT. Translation: CAWSGYRIIGSTEAFF. The entire variable domain, with the rest obtained from reference TRBV30 and TRBJ1-1, is as follows: SQTIHQWPATLVQPVGSPLSLECTVEGTSNPNLYWYRQAAGRGLQLLFYSVGIGQISSEVPQNLSASRPQDRQFILSSKKLLLSDSGFYLCAWSGYRIIGSTEAFFGQGTRLTVV.

The gene calls are TRBV9 and TRBJ2-7; no definite D call. The CDR3 runs 13 residues. In germline, CDR1 is SGDLS, CDR2 YYNGEE. The germline V and J ends were trimmed by 0 bases and 5 bases, with 9 bases remaining between them. CDR3 nucleotide sequence: TGTGCCAGCAGCGTAGATGAGTCCCACGAGCAGTACTTC. Its translation: CASSVDESHEQYF.

This chain uses TRBV27 with TRBJ2-5, with 9 bases lining up with TRBD2. With V trimmed by 5 bases and J by 4 bases, 5 bases remained unmatched. The CDR3 length is 14 residues. Per the germline V gene, CDR1 is MNHEY and CDR2 is SMNVEV (reference sequence). CDR3 sequence (DNA): TGTGCCAGCAGTGGGTTAGCGGGAGCAGAGACCCAGTACTTC. Protein sequence: CASSGLAGAETQYF.

V and J are TRBV25-1 and TRBJ1-1; 9 bases are shared with TRBD1. The germline V gene encodes CDR1 MGHDK and CDR2 SYGVNS. Unmatched junction bases numbered 6, after V lost 5 bases and J lost 5 bases. CDR3 length: 14 amino acids. Written as DNA, the CDR3 is TGTGCCAGCAGTTTGACAGGGGGGGGTACTGAAGCTTTCTTT. Protein sequence: CASSLTGGGTEAFF. The full variable domain, rest sourced from reference TRBV25-1 and TRBJ1-1, is EADIYQTPRYLVIGTGKKITLECSQTMGHDKMYWYQQDPGMELHLIHYSYGVNSTEKGDLSSESTVSRIRTEHFPLTLESARPSHTSQYLCASSLTGGGTEAFFGQGTRLTVV.

V gene TRBV7-8 combines with J gene TRBJ1-2, with D maybe TRBD1 (6 bases). The V end lost 5 bases, the J end lost 0 bases, and 10 bases lay between the germline ends. The CDR3 sequence is 14 residues long. CDR1 is SGHVS, CDR2 FQNEAQ, per germline. CDR3 bases: TGTGCCAGCAGCGTACAGGGCACTAACTATGGCTACACCTTC. This translates into CASSVQGTNYGYTF.

The V gene is TRBV29-1, the J gene TRBJ1-2; 7 positions agree with TRBD1. The CDR3 spans 15 residues. V gave up 3 bases and J gave up 8 bases; unmatched junction bases: 15. Germline CDR1 reads SQVTM; CDR2 reads ANQGSEA. DNA of the CDR3: TGCAGCGTTGATTTACGGACGGAGGGGGCGCAGGGCTACACCTTC. Translated, it gives CSVDLRTEGAQGYTF.

This rearrangement joins TRBV7-9 to TRBJ2-1, with 8 bases that match TRBD1. The CDR3 has 18 amino acids. The germline V gene has CDR1 SEHNR and CDR2 FQNEAQ (reference sequence). V was clipped by 1 base and J by 2 bases; unmatched bases: 10. The CDR3 DNA is TGTGCCAGCAGCTTAGTGAGAGGACAGGGTAGGGCCTACAATGAGCAGTTCTTC. Encoded protein: CASSLVRGQGRAYNEQFF.

V usage is TRBV5-1 and J usage is TRBJ2-7; 9 bases fit TRBD2. Germline-derived CDR1 and CDR2 are SGHRS and YFSETQ. The CDR3 spans 16 residues. Trimming at V came to 0 bases and at J to 0 bases, leaving 4 bases not matched to a gene. The DNA of the CDR3 is TGCGCCAGCAGCTTGGAGCTAGCGGGGAGCTCCTACGAGCAGTACTTC. The encoded protein is CASSLELAGSSYEQYF.

The chain recombines TRBV6-1 with TRBJ1-1, with D unresolved. Germline V CDR1 and CDR2: MNHNS, SASEGT. The V and J ends lost 4 bases and 6 bases respectively, with 18 bases between them. The CDR3 contains 15 residues. The CDR3, as DNA: TGTGCCAGCAGTGGTGGGGAGAGGGTCTTTTCTGAAGCTTTCTTT. Translated: CASSGGERVFSEAFF.